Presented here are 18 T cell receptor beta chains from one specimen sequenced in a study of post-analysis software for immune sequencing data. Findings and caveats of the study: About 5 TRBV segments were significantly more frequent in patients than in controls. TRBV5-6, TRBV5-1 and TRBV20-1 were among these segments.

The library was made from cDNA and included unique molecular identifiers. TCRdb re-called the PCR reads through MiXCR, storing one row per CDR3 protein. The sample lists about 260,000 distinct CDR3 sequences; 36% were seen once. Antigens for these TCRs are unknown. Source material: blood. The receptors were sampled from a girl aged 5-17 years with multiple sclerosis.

The CDR3 DNA reads as TGCGCCAGCAGCTTTGGTAGCGGGACGGATGAGCAGTTCTTC. Encoded protein: CASSFGSGTDEQFF. The V and J genes are TRBV5-1 and TRBJ2-1, with 8 nucleotides matching TRBD2. The V and J ends lost 2 bases and 8 bases, in that order; junction bases with no gene match: 6. The CDR3 sequence is 14 residues long. Looked up from germline, CDR1 is SGHRS and CDR2 is YFSETQ.

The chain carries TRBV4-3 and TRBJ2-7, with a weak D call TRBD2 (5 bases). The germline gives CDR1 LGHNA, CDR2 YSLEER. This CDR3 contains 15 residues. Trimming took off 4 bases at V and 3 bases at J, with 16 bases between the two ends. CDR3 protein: CASSPEFEGYYEQYF. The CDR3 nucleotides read TGCGCCAGCAGCCCGGAGTTTGAGGGATACTACGAGCAGTACTTC.

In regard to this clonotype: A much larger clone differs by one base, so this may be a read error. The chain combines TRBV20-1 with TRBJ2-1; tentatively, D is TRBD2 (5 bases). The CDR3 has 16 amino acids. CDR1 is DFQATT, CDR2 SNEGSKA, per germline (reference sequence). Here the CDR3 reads CSAEAVGEGSHNEQFF. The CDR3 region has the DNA TGCAGTGCCGAGGCGGTAGGCGAGGGCTCCCACAATGAGCAGTTCTTC.

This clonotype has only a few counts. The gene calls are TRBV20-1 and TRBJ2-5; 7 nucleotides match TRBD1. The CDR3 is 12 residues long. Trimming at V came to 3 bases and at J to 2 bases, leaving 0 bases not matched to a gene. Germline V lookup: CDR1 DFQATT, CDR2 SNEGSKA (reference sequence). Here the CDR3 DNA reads TGCAGTGCTAGCAGGGGGCAAGAGACCCAGTACTTC. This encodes CSASRGQETQYF.

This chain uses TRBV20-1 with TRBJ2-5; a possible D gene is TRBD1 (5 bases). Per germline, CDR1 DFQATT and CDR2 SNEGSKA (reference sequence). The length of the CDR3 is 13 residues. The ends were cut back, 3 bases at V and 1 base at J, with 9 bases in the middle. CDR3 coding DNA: TGCAGTGCTAGGGGGCGGCTCCAAGAGACCCAGTACTTC. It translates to CSARGRLQETQYF.

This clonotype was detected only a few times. The CDR3 sequence is CASSLMFPMSSYNEQYF. The CDR3 DNA follows: TGTGCCAGCAGCTTAATGTTCCCGATGAGCTCCTACAATGAGCAGTACTTC. This chain connects TRBV7-2 to TRBJ2-1; D is uncertain. The J call may be faulty, since TRBJ2-7 better matches the DNA end. Per the germline V gene, CDR1 is SGHTA and CDR2 is FQGNSA. The CDR3 runs 17 residues.

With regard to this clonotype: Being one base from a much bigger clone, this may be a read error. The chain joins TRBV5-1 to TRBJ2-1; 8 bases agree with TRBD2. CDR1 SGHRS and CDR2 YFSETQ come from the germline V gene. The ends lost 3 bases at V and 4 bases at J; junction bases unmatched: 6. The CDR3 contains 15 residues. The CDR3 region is CASSWGLELYNEQFF. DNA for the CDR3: TGCGCCAGCAGCTGGGGACTAGAGCTTTACAATGAGCAGTTCTTC.

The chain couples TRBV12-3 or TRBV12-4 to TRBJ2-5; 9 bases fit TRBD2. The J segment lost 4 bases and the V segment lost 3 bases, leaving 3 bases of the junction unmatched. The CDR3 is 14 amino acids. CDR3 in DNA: TGTGCCAGCAGTTTGGTGGGACTAGCAGAGACCCAGTACTTC. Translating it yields CASSLVGLAETQYF.

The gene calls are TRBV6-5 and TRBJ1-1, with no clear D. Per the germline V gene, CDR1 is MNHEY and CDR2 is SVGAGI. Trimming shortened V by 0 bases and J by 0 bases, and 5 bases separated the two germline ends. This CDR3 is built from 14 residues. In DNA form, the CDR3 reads TGTGCCAGCAGTTACTCGAGATTGAACACTGAAGCTTTCTTT. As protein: CASSYSRLNTEAFF.

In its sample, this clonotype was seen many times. The CDR3 DNA is TGCAGCGCCACAGGGACAACCTACACAGATACGCAGTATTTT. It yields the protein CSATGTTYTDTQYF. This sequence joins TRBV29-1 and TRBJ2-3; D is perhaps TRBD1 (6 bases). The germline V gene has CDR1 SQVTM and CDR2 ANQGSEA. Trimming took 7 bases from V and 2 from J, leaving 16 bases between them. The CDR3 is made up of 14 amino acids.

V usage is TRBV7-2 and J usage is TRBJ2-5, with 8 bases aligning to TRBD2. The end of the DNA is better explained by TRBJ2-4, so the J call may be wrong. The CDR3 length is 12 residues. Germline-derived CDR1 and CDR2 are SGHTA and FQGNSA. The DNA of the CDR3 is TGTGCCAGCAGCTTGACTAGCGACATTCAGTACTTC. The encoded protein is CASSLTSDIQYF.

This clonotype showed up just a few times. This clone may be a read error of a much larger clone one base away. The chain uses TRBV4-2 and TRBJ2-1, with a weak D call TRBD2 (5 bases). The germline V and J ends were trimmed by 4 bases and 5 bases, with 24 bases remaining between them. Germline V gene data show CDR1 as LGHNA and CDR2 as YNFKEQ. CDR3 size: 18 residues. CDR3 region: CASSRRISAVGEHNEQFF. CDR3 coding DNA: TGTGCCAGCAGCCGACGAATATCCGCAGTGGGAGAGCACAATGAGCAGTTCTTC.

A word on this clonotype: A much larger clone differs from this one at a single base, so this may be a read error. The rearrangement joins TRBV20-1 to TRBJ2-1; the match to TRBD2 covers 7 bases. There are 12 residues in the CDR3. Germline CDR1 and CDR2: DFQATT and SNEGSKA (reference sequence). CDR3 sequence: CSVRAEGGRGFF. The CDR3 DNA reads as TGCAGTGTTAGAGCCGAGGGAGGGAGAGGGTTCTTC.

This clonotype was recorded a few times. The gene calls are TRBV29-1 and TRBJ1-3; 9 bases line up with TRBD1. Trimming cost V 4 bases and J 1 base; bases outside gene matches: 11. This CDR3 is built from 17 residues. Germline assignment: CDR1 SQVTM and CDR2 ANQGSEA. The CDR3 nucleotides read TGCAGCGTTGGAGGGCGGACAGGGGATTTTTCTGGAAACACCATATATTTT. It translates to CSVGGRTGDFSGNTIYF.

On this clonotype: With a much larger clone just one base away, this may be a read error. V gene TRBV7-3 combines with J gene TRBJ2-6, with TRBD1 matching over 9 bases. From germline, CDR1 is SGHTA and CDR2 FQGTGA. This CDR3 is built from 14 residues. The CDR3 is CASGQGSGANVRTF. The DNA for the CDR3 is TGTGCCAGCGGACAGGGGTCTGGGGCCAACGTCCGGACTTTC.

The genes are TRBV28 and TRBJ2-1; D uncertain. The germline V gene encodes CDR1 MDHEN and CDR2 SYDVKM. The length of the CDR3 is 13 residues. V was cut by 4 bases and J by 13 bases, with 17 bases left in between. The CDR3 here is CASSSNRVETQFF. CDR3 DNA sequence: TGTGCCAGCAGTTCTAATCGGGTTGAGACCCAGTTCTTC.

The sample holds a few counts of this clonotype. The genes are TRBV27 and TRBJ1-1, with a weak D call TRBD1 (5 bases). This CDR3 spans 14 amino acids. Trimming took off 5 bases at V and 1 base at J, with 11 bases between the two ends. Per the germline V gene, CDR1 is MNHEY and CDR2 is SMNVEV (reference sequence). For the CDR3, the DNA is TGTGCCAGCAGTCCAGAGGGACGGAACACTGAAGCTTTCTTT. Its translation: CASSPEGRNTEAFF.

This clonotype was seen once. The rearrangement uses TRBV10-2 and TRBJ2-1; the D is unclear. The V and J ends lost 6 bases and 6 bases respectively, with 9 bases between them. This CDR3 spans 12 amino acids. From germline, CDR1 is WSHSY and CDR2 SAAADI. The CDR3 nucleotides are TGCGCCAGCAGCACGACCTCCAATGAGCAGTTCTTC. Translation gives CASSTTSNEQFF.